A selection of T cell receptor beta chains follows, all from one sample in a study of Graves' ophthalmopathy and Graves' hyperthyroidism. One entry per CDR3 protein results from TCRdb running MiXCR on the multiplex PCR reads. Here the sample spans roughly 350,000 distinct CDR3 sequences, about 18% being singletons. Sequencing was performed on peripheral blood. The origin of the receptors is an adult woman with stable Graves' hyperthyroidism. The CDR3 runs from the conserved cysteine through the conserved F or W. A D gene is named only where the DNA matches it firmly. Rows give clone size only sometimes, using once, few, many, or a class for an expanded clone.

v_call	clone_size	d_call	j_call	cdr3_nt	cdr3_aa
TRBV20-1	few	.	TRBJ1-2	TGCAGTGCTAGAGAGATCTGGACAGCCACTACTAACTATGGCTACACCTTC	CSAREIWTATTNYGYTF
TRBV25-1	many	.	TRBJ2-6	TGTGCCAGCAGTGAATATTTGAGTTCTGGGGCCAACGTCCTGACTTTC	CASSEYLSSGANVLTF
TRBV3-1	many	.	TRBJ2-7	TGTGCCAGCAGAGGAGACGCCGTCTACGAGCAGTACTTC	CASRGDAVYEQYF
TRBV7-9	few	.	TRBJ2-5	TGTGCCAGCAACACAGGGGCGGGGGAGACCCAGTACTTC	CASNTGAGETQYF
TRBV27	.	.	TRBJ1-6	TGTGCCAGCAGTTCCTACAGCGGCTCCTATAATTCACCCCTCCACTTT	CASSSYSGSYNSPLHF
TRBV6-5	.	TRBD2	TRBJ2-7	TGTGCCAGCAGTTACCTGGACAGCGGGGGCGAGCAGTACTTC	CASSYLDSGGEQYF
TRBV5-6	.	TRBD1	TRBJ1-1	TGTGCCAGCAGCCAACCGACAGGGAGGGCTTTCTTT	CASSQPTGRAFF
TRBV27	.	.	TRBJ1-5	TGTGCCAGCAGTTTTTCGGGGGCCTCCGGGCAGCCCCAGCATTTT	CASSFSGASGQPQHF
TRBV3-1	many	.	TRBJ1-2	TGTGCCAGCAGCCAATGGGAAGGGGACTATGGCTACACCTTC	CASSQWEGDYGYTF
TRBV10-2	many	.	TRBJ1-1	TGCGCCAGCAGTGGCCCCGCTCCTGAAGCTTTCTTT	CASSGPAPEAFF
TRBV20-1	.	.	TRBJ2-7	TGCAGTGCATCCGTTTTTATATCCGGGAGTACCGGCTACGAGCAGTACTTC	CSASVFISGSTGYEQYF
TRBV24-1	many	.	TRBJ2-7	TGTGCCACCAGTGATTTAGTCCGGGGCGAGCAGTACTTC	CATSDLVRGEQYF
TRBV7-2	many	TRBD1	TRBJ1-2	TGTGCCAGCAGCTGGTGGGCAGGGGGGGATGGCTACACCTTC	CASSWWAGGDGYTF
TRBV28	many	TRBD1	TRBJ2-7	TGTGCCAGCGGTGACAGGGACTACGAGCAGTACTTC	CASGDRDYEQYF
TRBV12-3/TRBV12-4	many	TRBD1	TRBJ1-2	TGTGCCAGCAGTTTAGGAGCAGGGGGCGGTTATGGCTACACCTTC	CASSLGAGGGYGYTF
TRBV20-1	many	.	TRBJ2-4	TGCAGTGCTATCAACGCGGTGGGCAAAAACATTCAGTACTTC	CSAINAVGKNIQYF
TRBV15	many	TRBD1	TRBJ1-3	TGTGCCACCAGCCTGGACAGGCCAAACACCATATATTTT	CATSLDRPNTIYF
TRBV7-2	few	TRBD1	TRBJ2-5	TGTGCCAGCAGAGCCGGACAGGAACAAGAGACCCAGTACTTC	CASRAGQEQETQYF
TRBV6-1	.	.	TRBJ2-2	TGTGCCACCAGTGACATAAACACCGGGGAGCTGTTTTTT	CATSDINTGELFF
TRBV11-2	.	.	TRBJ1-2	TGTGCCAGCAGCTCAACCCTACAGGGATTAGGTTACACCTTC	CASSSTLQGLGYTF
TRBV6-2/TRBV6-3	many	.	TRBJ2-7	TGTGCCAGCAGCGTGGGGAACTCCTACGAGCAGTACTTC	CASSVGNSYEQYF
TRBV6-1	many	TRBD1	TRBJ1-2	TGTGCCAGCAGCGCTACAGGGGCGGAGGGCTATGGCTACACCTTC	CASSATGAEGYGYTF
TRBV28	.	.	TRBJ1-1	TGTGCCAGCGATGGGAGGACTGAAGCTTTCTTT	CASDGRTEAFF
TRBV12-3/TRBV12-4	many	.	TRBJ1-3	TGTGCCAGCAGTTACTCTGTGGGGTCTGGAAACACCATATATTTT	CASSYSVGSGNTIYF
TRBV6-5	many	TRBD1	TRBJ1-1	TGTGCCAGCCAGGGGGCGGACACTGAAGCTTTCTTT	CASQGADTEAFF
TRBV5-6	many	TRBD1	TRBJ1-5	TGTGCCAGCAGCTTGGGACAGGGATCCAATCAGCCCCAGCATTTT	CASSLGQGSNQPQHF
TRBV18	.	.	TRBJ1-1	TGTGCCAGCCCACAAAAGGAGGCTCAGCTGAACACTGAAGCTTTCTTT	CASPQKEAQLNTEAFF
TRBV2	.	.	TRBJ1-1	TGTGCCAGCAGAGACTCAATGAACACTGAAGCTCTCTTT	CASRDSMNTEALF
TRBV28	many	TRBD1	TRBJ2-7	TGTGCCTGCATCCCCCGGGACAGTGGCGAGCAGTACTTC	CACIPRDSGEQYF
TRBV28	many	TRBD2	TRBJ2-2	TGTGCCAGCAGTTTACAGCGGGAGAGCAAGGACACCGGGGAGCTGTTTTTT	CASSLQRESKDTGELFF
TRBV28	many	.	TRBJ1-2	TGTGCCAGCAGTTTTGGACGACGCTACACCTTC	CASSFGRRYTF
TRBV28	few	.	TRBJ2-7	TGTGCCAGCCAACGGGGTATCTACGAGCAGTACTTC	CASQRGIYEQYF
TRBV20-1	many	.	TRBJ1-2	TGCAGTGGATACTCCGGAGATTATGGCTACACCTTC	CSGYSGDYGYTF
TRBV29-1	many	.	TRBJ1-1	TGCAGCGGGACGGGAAGGGAGGGCACTGAAGCTTTCTTT	CSGTGREGTEAFF
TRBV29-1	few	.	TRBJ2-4	TGCAGCGTTGAACTGGGTCTACTAGCCAAAAACATTAAGTACTTC	CSVELGLLAKNIKYF
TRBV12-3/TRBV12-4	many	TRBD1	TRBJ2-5	TGTGCCAGCAGTTCCGGGACAGGGGGCAGTGAGACCCAGTACTTC	CASSSGTGGSETQYF
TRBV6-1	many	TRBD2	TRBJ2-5	TGTGCCAGCAGTGAATGGGTGATAGCGGGGGGTCAAGAGACCCAGTACTTC	CASSEWVIAGGQETQYF
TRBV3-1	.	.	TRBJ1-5	TGTGCCAGCAGCTTTAGCCGGAGTCAGCCCCAGCATTTT	CASSFSRSQPQHF
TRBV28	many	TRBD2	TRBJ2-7	TGTGCCAGCAGTTTAACATCGGGGACTAGCGGGAGGACCACCTACGAGCAGTACTTC	CASSLTSGTSGRTTYEQYF
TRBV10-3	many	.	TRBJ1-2	TGTGCCATCAGGGGGGAAGGCTATGGCTACACCTTC	CAIRGEGYGYTF
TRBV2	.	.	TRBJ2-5	TGTGTCATCAGTGTAGGATCAGAGACCCAGTACTTC	CVISVGSETQYF
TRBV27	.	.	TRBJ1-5	TGTGCCATTTCGAGGGGAGGAGGTCAGCCCCAGCATTTT	CAISRGGGQPQHF
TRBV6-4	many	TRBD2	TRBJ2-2	TGTGCCAGCAGTGGTCGGACAGTCGGCCGGACTAGCGCCACCGGGGAGCTGTTTTTT	CASSGRTVGRTSATGELFF
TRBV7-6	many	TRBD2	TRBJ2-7	TGTGCCAGCAGCTTAGCGGCTAGCGGGAGTCCCGACGAGCAGTACTTC	CASSLAASGSPDEQYF
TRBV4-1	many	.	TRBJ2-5	TGCGCCAGCAGCCCCACCGTTAGCTTCCAAGAGACCCAGTACTTC	CASSPTVSFQETQYF
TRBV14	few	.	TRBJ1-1	TGTGCCCGCAGCCAAGAAGAAAGGAGGAAGAACACTGAAGCTTTCTTT	CARSQEERRKNTEAFF
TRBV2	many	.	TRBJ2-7	TGTGCCAGCAGTGGAAGTAGCGGCTCCTACGAACAGTACTTC	CASSGSSGSYEQYF
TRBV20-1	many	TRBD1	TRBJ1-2	TGCAGTGCTAGTCTCGACAGGGCCGGGGGCTACACCTTC	CSASLDRAGGYTF
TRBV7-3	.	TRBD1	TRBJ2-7	TGTGCCAGCGCCGGGACAGTTTTCCCCTACGAGCAGTACTTC	CASAGTVFPYEQYF
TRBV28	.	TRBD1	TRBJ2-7	TGTGCCAGCAGCACCGGACAGGAACACTACGAGCAGTACTTC	CASSTGQEHYEQYF
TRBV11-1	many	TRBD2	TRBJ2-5	TGTGCCAGCAGAGCCGGGACTAGCGCATACCAAGAGACCCAGTACTTC	CASRAGTSAYQETQYF
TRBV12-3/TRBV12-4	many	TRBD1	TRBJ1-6	TGTGCCAGCAGTTTATTCTTGACAGGGCCTAATTCACCCCTCCACTTT	CASSLFLTGPNSPLHF
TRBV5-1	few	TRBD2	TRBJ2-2	TGCGCCAGCGTCGACCCTAGCGGGAGTAACACCGGGGAGCTGTTTTTT	CASVDPSGSNTGELFF
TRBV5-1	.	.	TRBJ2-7	TGCGCCAGCAGCGTCGTAGGGGACTCCTACGAGCAGTACTTC	CASSVVGDSYEQYF
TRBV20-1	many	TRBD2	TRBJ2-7	TGCAGTGCCGAAGCGTCCTTAAACCTAGCGGGAGACGACGAGCAGTACTTC	CSAEASLNLAGDDEQYF
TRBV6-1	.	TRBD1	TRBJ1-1	TGTGCCAGCAGTGAGGCCGTGACAGGGGCTGACACTGAAGCTTTCTTT	CASSEAVTGADTEAFF
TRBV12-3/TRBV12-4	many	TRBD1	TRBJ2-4	TGTGCCAGCAGTCCGCGGACAGGGGGCGGAAACATTCAGTACTTC	CASSPRTGGGNIQYF
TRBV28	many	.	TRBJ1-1	TGTGCCAGCAGACTGCGGGTGAGCACTGAAGCTTTCTTT	CASRLRVSTEAFF
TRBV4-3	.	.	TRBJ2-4	TGCGCCAGCAGCCCAACCCTTGTGGCAGGCGAAATAATTCAGTACTTC	CASSPTLVAGEIIQYF
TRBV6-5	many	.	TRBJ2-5	TGTGCCAGCAGTTACCGCGGACGCGAGCCCTGGGAGACCCAGTACTTC	CASSYRGREPWETQYF